This entry lists 15 T cell receptor beta chains sequenced from one sample in a study of regulatory T cells in long-lasting Graves disease. Arm-PCR of CDR3 regions with iRepertoire HTBI primers generated TCR beta libraries. TCRdb called the multiplex PCR reads again in MiXCR, with one record for every CDR3 protein. The profile covers about 310,000 distinct CDR3 sequences, with 20% to 25% appearing a single time and roughly three fifths taken by the ten largest. Time point defined: persistent/refractory GD, antithyroid drugs over 5 years with positive TRAb. There was RNA extracted from PBMCs, and the TCR library was made from it. The sample consisted of peripheral blood mononuclear cells (PBMCs), taken when the disease was refractory, from a patient treated with antithyroid drugs. All receptors come from a female donor with Graves disease.

There are a few counts of this clonotype. V gene TRBV7-9 combines with J gene TRBJ1-1, with D hard to call. V was trimmed by 5 bases and J by 4 bases, leaving 11 bases between them. Germline-derived CDR1 and CDR2 are SEHNR and FQNEAQ (reference sequence). The CDR3 sequence is 13 residues long. The CDR3, as DNA: TGTGCCAGCAGCCCATCACTGGGCACTGAAGCTTTCTTT. Translated: CASSPSLGTEAFF.

V is TRBV5-1 and J is TRBJ1-2; D is uncertain. This CDR3 has 14 amino acids. V was shortened by 0 bases and J by 5 bases, with 11 bases between the two germline ends. Germline CDR1 SGHRS, CDR2 YFSETQ. The CDR3 is CASSLDRNNYGYTF. In nucleotides, the CDR3 is TGCGCCAGCAGCTTGGACAGAAACAATTATGGCTACACCTTC.

To note about this clonotype: One base away lies a much larger clone, so this may be a sequencing read error. V is TRBV11-2 and J is TRBJ1-1; D uncertain. The germline V gene has CDR1 SGHAT and CDR2 FQNNGV. The CDR3 covers 15 residues. In DNA form, the CDR3 reads TGTGCCAGCGGCTTAGCGGCGGATATGAACACTGAAGCTTTCTTT. This gives the protein CASGLAADMNTEAFF.

The chain carries TRBV12-3 or TRBV12-4 and TRBJ1-6; D is possibly TRBD1 (5 bases). CDR3 length: 13 amino acids. The V end lost 6 bases, the J end lost 14 bases, and 17 bases lay between the germline ends. CDR3: CASSLEGRWALHF. In DNA, the CDR3 is TGTGCCAGCAGCTTGGAGGGGCGTTGGGCCCTCCACTTT.

This clonotype was observed a few times. The chain links TRBV7-2 to TRBJ2-3; D not resolved. Germline loops: CDR1 SGHTA, CDR2 FQGNSA. V was pared by 0 bases and J by 2 bases, with 15 bases between. This CDR3 is 17 amino acids long. The CDR3 nucleotides are TGTGCCAGCAGCTTAGCGGTGTCGGCGGCATCCACAGATACGCAGTATTTT. It codes for CASSLAVSAASTDTQYF.

The rearrangement joins TRBV6-2 or TRBV6-3 to TRBJ2-7, with D perhaps matching TRBD1 (6 bases). Germline lookup yields CDR1 MNHEY and CDR2 SVGEGT. This CDR3 has 12 residues. The germline V and J ends were trimmed by 10 bases and 3 bases, with 13 bases remaining between them. This CDR3 reads CATTDRSYEQYF. The CDR3 DNA is TGTGCCACCACGGACAGAAGCTACGAGCAGTACTTC.

This clonotype was detected ten times or more. The chain combines TRBV7-9 with TRBJ1-3; 7 positions match TRBD1. The V gene's germline CDR1 is SEHNR and CDR2 FQNEAQ (reference sequence). The CDR3 is 14 amino acids. J was trimmed by 5 bases and V by 5 bases; bases with no gene match: 6. CDR3 in DNA: TGTGCCAGCAGCCGCGGGACAGATAGAAACACCATATATTTT. Its translation: CASSRGTDRNTIYF.

This clonotype came up a few times. The chain recombines TRBV27 with TRBJ2-5; 7 bases match TRBD2. This CDR3 has 16 amino acids. V gave up 5 bases and J gave up 2 bases; unmatched junction bases: 11. The germline V gene has CDR1 MNHEY and CDR2 SMNVEV (reference sequence). CDR3 bases: TGTGCCAGCAGTCCCCTGGCTGGGACTAAACAAGAGACCCAGTACTTC. This sequence encodes CASSPLAGTKQETQYF.

CDR3: CASSAGQGTGNEQFF. Written as DNA, the CDR3 is TGCGCCAGCAGTGCGGGACAGGGGACGGGCAATGAGCAGTTCTTC. The chain carries TRBV10-2 and TRBJ2-5; 10 nucleotides line up with TRBD1. The DNA end is more similar to TRBJ2-1, so the J call may be wrong. Per the germline V gene, CDR1 is WSHSY and CDR2 is SAAADI. The CDR3 runs 15 residues.

The V call is TRBV10-3, the J call TRBJ1-5, with D perhaps TRBD1 (5 bases). The ends were cut back, 6 bases at V and 1 base at J, with 10 bases in the middle. Germline CDR1 and CDR2: ENHRY and SYGVKD. The CDR3 runs to 14 residues. This CDR3 is CAIRGEMSNQPQHF. In DNA, the CDR3 is TGTGCCATCAGGGGGGAGATGAGCAATCAGCCCCAGCATTTT.

This chain joins TRBV15 and TRBJ1-5; perhaps TRBD1 as D (5 bases). Germline values: CDR1 LNHNV, CDR2 YYDKDF (reference sequence). There are 14 residues in the CDR3. V dropped 0 bases and J dropped 9 bases, with 12 bases sitting between them. CDR3 region: CATSRDQGGRPQHF. The CDR3 bases are TGTGCCACCAGCAGAGATCAGGGTGGGCGGCCCCAGCATTTT.

The chain is built from TRBV7-9 and TRBJ2-2; no clear D. V was shortened by 5 bases and J by 10 bases, with 11 bases between the two germline ends. CDR1 is SEHNR and CDR2 is FQNEAQ in the germline V gene (reference sequence). CDR3 length equals 12 residues. The CDR3 region is CASSASRPELFF. The CDR3 DNA sequence: TGTGCCAGCAGCGCCTCAAGACCGGAGCTGTTTTTT.

V and J are TRBV30 and TRBJ1-1; D perhaps matches TRBD1 (5 bases). The germline gives CDR1 GTSNPN, CDR2 SVGIG (reference sequence). V was shortened by 0 bases and J by 5 bases, with 10 bases between the two germline ends. There are 13 residues in the CDR3. Written as DNA, the CDR3 is TGTGCCTGGAGTGTCCTGGGGGGAACTGAAGCTTTCTTT. This codes for CAWSVLGGTEAFF.

Many counts were recorded for this clonotype. The DNA of the CDR3 is TGTGCCACCAGCAGTTCCAAGAGCTACGAGCAGTACTTC. Encoded protein: CATSSSKSYEQYF. This chain joins TRBV15 and TRBJ2-7; D is unclear. The V gene's germline CDR1 is LNHNV and CDR2 YYDKDF (reference sequence). The V end lost 3 bases, the J end lost 3 bases, and 9 bases lay between the germline ends. There are 13 residues in the CDR3.

The rearrangement links TRBV9 to TRBJ2-5, with D maybe TRBD1 (6 bases). The CDR3 sequence is 14 residues long. Germline CDR1 and CDR2: SGDLS and YYNGEE. Trimming pared 4 bases from V and 4 bases from J, leaving 14 bases between. In DNA, the CDR3 is TGTGCCAGCAGCCAAAATCTAGGGGGAGAGACCCAGTACTTC. This codes for CASSQNLGGETQYF.